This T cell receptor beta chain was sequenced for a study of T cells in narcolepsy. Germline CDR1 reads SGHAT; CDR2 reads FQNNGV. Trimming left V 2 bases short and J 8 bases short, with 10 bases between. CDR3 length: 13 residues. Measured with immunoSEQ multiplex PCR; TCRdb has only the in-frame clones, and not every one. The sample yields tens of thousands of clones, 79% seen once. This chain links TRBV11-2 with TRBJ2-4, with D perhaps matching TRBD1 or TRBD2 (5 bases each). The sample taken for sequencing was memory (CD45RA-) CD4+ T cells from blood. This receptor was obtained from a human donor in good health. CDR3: CASSLYGTDIQYF. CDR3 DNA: TGTGCCAGCAGCTTATACGGGACGGACATTCAGTACTTC.